This record looks at one T cell receptor beta chain sequence and its context. Its antigen is not known. This record belongs to a study of beta chain features in type 1 diabetes. Study background: No age, gender or cell yield differences were seen between patients and healthy donors. Study observations and caveats: VDJ junctions in type 1 diabetes patients carried more deletions and fewer insertions.

V dropped 1 base and J dropped 9 bases, with 13 bases sitting between them. The germline V gene has CDR1 SGHAT and CDR2 FQNNGV. This CDR3 comprises 13 residues. All of the isolated RNA was reverse transcribed, so expressed TCRB transcripts were sequenced. This table comes from immunoSEQ multiplex PCR, and its TCRdb copy is limited to in-frame clones, with some not included. The top ten hold around 0.45% of the sample, which has 130,000 to 150,000 clones, under 60% seen once. Isolation of CD4+ naive, central memory, regulatory and stem cell-like memory cells was achieved by sorting via CD45RO/CCR7/CD25/CD127/CD95/CD27. Each sorted population was over 95% pure.

Sequencing was carried out using Tregs from blood. The clonotype comes from a man aged 18-30 years in good health. The gene calls are TRBV11-2 and TRBJ2-7; no definite D call. CDR3 region: CASSLVSGGAQYF. CDR3 nucleotide sequence: TGTGCCAGCAGCTTAGTATCTGGCGGAGCGCAGTACTTC.